This T cell receptor beta chain was documented in a study of blood T cell repertoires in COVID-19. Study context: The United States, Italy and Spain supplied acute and convalescent COVID-19 samples. From T cells, B-cell-depleted T cells, or PBMCs came the material, which was cDNA or gDNA.

Enrollment of patients from Seattle took place during active infection, with longitudinal follow-up. Per the original data handling: Reference gene primers were amplified, and this amplification served to estimate nucleated cell counts. Here immunoSEQ multiplex PCR was the method, and the copy in TCRdb shows in-frame clones only, minus some. D and trimming were read from the DNA, whereas the V and J calls and clone size are those reported in that table. The sample has around 63,000 clones; approximately 88% are singletons. In the case of this clone: At one end the junction does not follow the germline gene, possibly because of a read error.

The specimen sequenced was peripheral blood. The source of this sequence is a man in his 60s with COVID-19, enrolled during active disease.

CDR3 DNA sequence: TGTGCCAGCAGCTTAGCCCCTTCGACCGGGACAGGCAACTTC. Protein: CASSLAPSTGTGNF. The chain uses TRBV7-9 and TRBJ2-7; 8 nucleotides align to TRBD1. CDR3 length: 14 amino acids. The germline gives CDR1 SEHNR, CDR2 FQNEAQ (reference sequence).